A single sample gave rise to the 16 T cell receptor beta chains below, sequenced in a study of blood T cell repertoires in COVID-19. Clones were read by immunoSEQ multiplex PCR, and TCRdb kept only the in-frame ones, dropping some. The data contain 200,000 to 250,000 clones, 87% of them singletons. Sample: PBMCs or T cells enriched from blood (not recorded which). The receptors originated from a man between 18 and 29 years old with acute COVID-19.

The chain combines TRBV6-5 with TRBJ1-1; no clear D. Germline V gives CDR1 MNHEY, CDR2 SVGAGI. This CDR3 comprises 13 residues. With 6 bases removed from V and 4 bases from J, the gap between germline ends came to 12 bases. CDR3 nucleotides: TGTGCCAGCAGATACGGAGAGGCCACTGAAGCTTTCTTT. Its translation: CASRYGEATEAFF.

The rearrangement joins TRBV7-2 to TRBJ2-1, with TRBD2 matching over 9 bases. The germline gives CDR1 SGHTA, CDR2 FQGNSA. V shed 4 bases, J shed 4 bases, and the junction held 17 bases outside the gene matches. The length of the CDR3 is 19 residues. The CDR3 spells CASSSRQGVSGSVYNEQFF. CDR3 sequence (DNA): TGTGCCAGCAGCTCCCGACAGGGTGTTAGCGGGAGTGTTTACAATGAGCAGTTCTTC.

The J gene is TRBJ1-5, the V gene TRBV24-1, with 8 bases fitting TRBD1. Losses at the gene ends were 6 bases for V and 6 bases for J; bases not matched to a gene: 3. Germline-derived CDR1 and CDR2 are KGHDR and SFDVKD. The CDR3 is 13 amino acids. CDR3 coding DNA: TGTGCCACCAGTCCAGGGGGCGGTCAGCCCCAGCATTTT. It specifies CATSPGGGQPQHF.

This clone was recorded once. This chain joins TRBV28 and TRBJ1-2; 8 bases are a match to TRBD1. Germline V gene sequence: CDR1 MDHEN, CDR2 SYDVKM. Trimming at V came to 6 bases and at J to 0 bases, leaving 3 bases not matched to a gene. This CDR3 contains 14 residues. This CDR3 is CASRGQGTNYGYTF. In DNA, the CDR3 is TGTGCCAGCAGAGGACAGGGAACTAACTATGGCTACACCTTC.

The chain carries TRBV4-1 and TRBJ2-3, with D uncertain. V lost 0 bases and J 6 bases, leaving 4 bases between the germline ends. Germline V gene lookup returns CDR1 MGHRA and CDR2 YSYEKL. The CDR3 contains 12 residues. CDR3 protein: CASSQESDTQYF. Here the CDR3 DNA reads TGCGCCAGCAGCCAAGAGAGTGATACGCAGTATTTT.

The chain has TRBV10-2 and TRBJ2-7; 7 positions agree with TRBD2. J lost 1 base, V lost 10 bases, and 7 bases had no gene match. This CDR3 is built from 13 residues. Germline values: CDR1 WSHSY, CDR2 SAAADI. The CDR3, as DNA: TGCGCCACCACGCCCGGGAGGTCCTACGAGCAGTACTTC. Translating gives CATTPGRSYEQYF.

The chain carries TRBV7-9 and TRBJ2-1, with 10 bases aligning to TRBD2. V was pared by 5 bases and J by 12 bases, with 10 bases of the junction left unmatched. Germline CDR1 is SEHNR and CDR2 is FQNEAQ (reference sequence). The CDR3 is 14 residues long. The CDR3 sequence is CASSLPSSGRRQFF. The DNA of the CDR3 is TGTGCCAGCAGCCTCCCCTCTAGCGGGAGAAGGCAGTTCTTC.

The chain joins TRBV3-1 (or the pseudogene TRBV3-2) to TRBJ1-2, with TRBD1 matching over 7 bases. Germline CDR1 is LGHDT and CDR2 is YNNKEL (reference sequence). The ends lost 4 bases at V and 4 bases at J; junction bases unmatched: 6. The CDR3 totals 14 residues. CDR3 region: CASSRQTGRYGYTF. The CDR3 nucleotides are TGTGCCAGCAGCCGCCAGACAGGGCGCTATGGCTACACCTTC.

V gene TRBV7-9 combines with J gene TRBJ2-3, with 8 bases identical to TRBD2. This CDR3 region has 16 residues. The germline CDR1 and CDR2 sequences are SEHNR and FQNEAQ (reference sequence). V lost 3 bases to trimming and J lost 1 base; unmatched junction nucleotides: 6. The CDR3 DNA reads TGTGCCAGCAGCTTCGAGCGGGAGATAGGCACAGATACGCAGTATTTT. Encoded protein: CASSFEREIGTDTQYF.

The V gene is TRBV6-5, the J gene TRBJ2-7; D call uncertain. The CDR3 length is 13 residues. V lost 6 bases, J lost 1 base, and 10 bases lay in between. The germline V gene has CDR1 MNHEY and CDR2 SVGAGI. In DNA, the CDR3 is TGTGCCAGCAGCTCTACAGAGTCCTACGAGCAGTACTTC. Translation: CASSSTESYEQYF.

The chain has TRBV28 and TRBJ1-5; a weak D match, TRBD1 (5 bases). The germline V gene has CDR1 MDHEN and CDR2 SYDVKM. Trimming took 9 bases from V and 1 from J, leaving 10 bases between them. This CDR3 comprises 13 residues. CDR3 protein: CASGRVSNQPQHF. The CDR3 DNA reads as TGTGCCAGTGGCAGGGTGAGCAATCAGCCCCAGCATTTT.

The rearrangement links TRBV2 to TRBJ1-5, with TRBD1 identical over 7 bases. The CDR3 sequence is 16 residues long. Losses at the gene ends were 4 bases for V and 4 bases for J; bases not matched to a gene: 10. Germline CDR1 reads SNHLY; CDR2 reads FYNNEI. CDR3 loop: CASSGQGLELNQPQHF. The CDR3 nucleotides are TGTGCCAGCAGTGGACAGGGCTTGGAGTTGAATCAGCCCCAGCATTTT.

This rearrangement joins TRBV11-2 to TRBJ1-1; D is possibly TRBD1 (5 bases). CDR3 length: 13 amino acids. V lost 4 bases to trimming and J lost 4 bases, with 10 bases between them. The germline gives CDR1 SGHAT, CDR2 FQNNGV. CDR3 sequence reads: CASSSSGFTEAFF. The CDR3 bases are TGTGCCAGCAGCTCATCAGGGTTCACTGAAGCTTTCTTT.

The J gene is TRBJ1-6, the V gene TRBV5-4, with 7 nucleotides matching TRBD1. V was pared by 0 bases and J by 6 bases, with 0 bases of the junction left unmatched. Germline V gene sequence: CDR1 SGHNT, CDR2 YYREEE (reference sequence). This CDR3 spans 14 amino acids. CDR3 residues: CASSLDRGNSPLHF. CDR3 coding DNA: TGTGCCAGCAGCTTGGACAGGGGTAATTCACCCCTCCACTTT.

The chain is built from TRBV2 and TRBJ2-7, with a weak D call TRBD1 (6 bases). From germline, CDR1 is SNHLY and CDR2 FYNNEI. CDR3 length: 14 residues. V was pared by 1 base and J by 2 bases, with 9 bases between. The CDR3 loop reads CASSEGRGTYEQYF. In DNA, the CDR3 is TGTGCCAGCAGTGAAGGCAGGGGCACCTACGAGCAGTACTTC. The variable domain in full, with the rest retrieved from reference TRBV2 and TRBJ2-7, is EPEVTQTPSHQVTQMGQEVILRCVPISNHLYFYWYRQILGQKVEFLVSFYNNEISEKSEIFDDQFSVERPDGSNFTLKIRSTKLEDSAMYFCASSEGRGTYEQYFGPGTRLTVT.

The rearrangement links TRBV7-9 to TRBJ2-5, with 8 positions matching TRBD2. CDR3 size: 16 residues. The germline V gene encodes CDR1 SEHNR and CDR2 FQNEAQ (reference sequence). The V and J ends lost 6 bases and 2 bases, in that order; junction bases with no gene match: 11. CDR3: CASSMTGGPSQETQYF. Here the CDR3 DNA reads TGTGCCAGCAGTATGACGGGGGGGCCCAGTCAAGAGACCCAGTACTTC.